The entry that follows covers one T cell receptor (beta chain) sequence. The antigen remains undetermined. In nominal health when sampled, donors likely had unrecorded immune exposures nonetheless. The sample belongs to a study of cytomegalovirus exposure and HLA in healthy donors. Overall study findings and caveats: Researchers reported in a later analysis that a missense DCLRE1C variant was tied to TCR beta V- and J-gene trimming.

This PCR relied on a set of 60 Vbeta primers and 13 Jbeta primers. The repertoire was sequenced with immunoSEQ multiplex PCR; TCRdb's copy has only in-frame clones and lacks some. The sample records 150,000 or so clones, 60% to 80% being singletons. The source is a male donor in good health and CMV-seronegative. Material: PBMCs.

CDR3 nucleotides: TGTGCCAGCAGTTTGCCCGACAGGGGGGGTTATGGCTACACCTTC. Amino acids: CASSLPDRGGYGYTF. V gene TRBV28 combines with J gene TRBJ1-2; 9 nucleotides line up with TRBD1. The germline gives CDR1 MDHEN, CDR2 SYDVKM. This CDR3 has 15 amino acids. The V gene end was trimmed by 3 bases and the J gene end by 5 bases; junction bases not matched to a gene: 7.